Listed below are T cell receptor beta chains from one sample, sequenced in a study of blood T cell repertoires in COVID-19. Sequenced by immunoSEQ multiplex PCR; TCRdb stores in-frame clones only, minus some. Seen here are about 360,000 clones, 80% to 90% observed once, and the top ten hold around 1.9%. The specimen was PBMCs or T cells enriched from blood (not recorded which). The receptors originated from a middle-aged man in a cohort exposed to, infected with or recovered from COVID-19 (not recorded which). The CDR3 runs from the conserved cysteine through the conserved F or W. Fields, in order: J gene, clone size, V gene, D gene, CDR3 DNA, CDR3 protein. The D gene is left open where the match is weak. Clone size appears in some rows only: once, few, many, or a class for an expanded clone.

j_gene: TRBJ2-7
abundance: NA
v_gene: TRBV2
d_gene: TRBD2
CDR3nt: TGTGCCAGCATGCGGGCTAGCGGGTTTAGCTCCTACGAGCAGTACTTC
CDR3aa: CASMRASGFSSYEQYF

j_gene: TRBJ1-1
abundance: NA
v_gene: TRBV4-1
d_gene: TRBD1
CDR3nt: TGCGCCAGCAGCCACGGGACAGAGAACACTGAAGCTTTCTTT
CDR3aa: CASSHGTENTEAFF

j_gene: TRBJ2-7
abundance: NA
v_gene: TRBV7-6
d_gene: NA
CDR3nt: TGTGCCAGCAGCTTAGGCCCGGGGAACCTCTACGAGCAGTACTTC
CDR3aa: CASSLGPGNLYEQYF

j_gene: TRBJ1-1
abundance: NA
v_gene: TRBV30
d_gene: TRBD1
CDR3nt: TGTGCCTGGAGTCAGGGGGCGGACACTGAAGCTTTCTTT
CDR3aa: CAWSQGADTEAFF

j_gene: TRBJ2-3
abundance: NA
v_gene: TRBV7-3
d_gene: TRBD2
CDR3nt: TGTGCCAGCAGCGAGATGAGGCGGGAGAGCACAGATACGCAGTATTTT
CDR3aa: CASSEMRRESTDTQYF

j_gene: TRBJ1-6
abundance: NA
v_gene: TRBV7-6
d_gene: NA
CDR3nt: TGTGCCAGCAGCTTATACAGGGATTCACCCCTCCACTTT
CDR3aa: CASSLYRDSPLHF

j_gene: TRBJ2-7
abundance: NA
v_gene: TRBV7-2
d_gene: TRBD2
CDR3nt: TGTGCCAGCAGGAAAACTAGCGGGAGCTACGAGCAGTACTTC
CDR3aa: CASRKTSGSYEQYF

j_gene: TRBJ2-1
abundance: NA
v_gene: TRBV2
d_gene: NA
CDR3nt: TGTGCCAGCAGTACCACGACAGTTAATGAGCAGTTCTTC
CDR3aa: CASSTTTVNEQFF

j_gene: TRBJ2-1
abundance: NA
v_gene: TRBV2
d_gene: TRBD2
CDR3nt: TGTGCCAGCAGTTCCGGGACTAGCGGGGAACATGAGCAGTTCTTC
CDR3aa: CASSSGTSGEHEQFF

j_gene: TRBJ2-3
abundance: NA
v_gene: TRBV7-2
d_gene: TRBD2
CDR3nt: TGTGCCAGCAGCTTAATGAACAGCGGGAGTCGGGGTACGCAGTATTTT
CDR3aa: CASSLMNSGSRGTQYF

j_gene: TRBJ2-2
abundance: NA
v_gene: TRBV2
d_gene: TRBD1
CDR3nt: TGTGCCAGCAGAGGGACAGCCACCGGGGAGCTGTTTTTT
CDR3aa: CASRGTATGELFF

j_gene: TRBJ1-1
abundance: NA
v_gene: TRBV30
d_gene: NA
CDR3nt: TGTGCCCGTTCAGGGTCGCGCACTGAAGCTTTCTTT
CDR3aa: CARSGSRTEAFF

j_gene: TRBJ1-1
abundance: NA
v_gene: TRBV7-2
d_gene: TRBD1
CDR3nt: TGTGCCAGCAGCCCAAGGACAGGATTGAACACTGAAGCTTTCTTT
CDR3aa: CASSPRTGLNTEAFF

j_gene: TRBJ2-2
abundance: NA
v_gene: TRBV2
d_gene: TRBD2
CDR3nt: TGTGCCAGCAGTGCTTGGAGCGGGACTCCAAGGACCGGGGAGCTGTTTTTT
CDR3aa: CASSAWSGTPRTGELFF

j_gene: TRBJ2-5
abundance: NA
v_gene: TRBV19
d_gene: TRBD2
CDR3nt: TGTGCCAGTAGTAGCGGGAGTGGGGAGACCCAGTACTTC
CDR3aa: CASSSGSGETQYF

j_gene: TRBJ1-1
abundance: NA
v_gene: TRBV7-9
d_gene: NA
CDR3nt: TGTGCCAGCAGCCGGGTAGTAGACAGAACAACTGAAGCTTTCTTT
CDR3aa: CASSRVVDRTTEAFF

j_gene: TRBJ1-1
abundance: once
v_gene: TRBV6-1
d_gene: TRBD1
CDR3nt: TGTGCCAGCAGTGAATCAGGACAGGGGAGTACTGAAGCTTTCTTT
CDR3aa: CASSESGQGSTEAFF

j_gene: TRBJ2-3
abundance: NA
v_gene: TRBV3-1/TRBV3-2
d_gene: TRBD2
CDR3nt: TGTGCCAGCAGCCAGGGGACTAGCGAAACGCAGTATTTT
CDR3aa: CASSQGTSETQYF

j_gene: TRBJ2-2
abundance: NA
v_gene: TRBV11-2
d_gene: NA
CDR3nt: TGTGCCAGCAGCTTTCTCAGGAACACCGGGGAGCTGTTTTTT
CDR3aa: CASSFLRNTGELFF

j_gene: TRBJ1-2
abundance: NA
v_gene: TRBV7-8
d_gene: TRBD1
CDR3nt: TGTGCCAGCAGCAGACAGGGGGCGGGCTATGGCTACACCTTC
CDR3aa: CASSRQGAGYGYTF

j_gene: TRBJ1-5
abundance: NA
v_gene: TRBV18
d_gene: TRBD1
CDR3nt: TGTGCCAGCTCACGGGGACAGGATAGCAATCAGCCCCAGCATTTT
CDR3aa: CASSRGQDSNQPQHF

j_gene: TRBJ2-5
abundance: NA
v_gene: TRBV4-2
d_gene: TRBD2
CDR3nt: TGTGCCAGCAGCGTCGGGGGCCTAGCGGGAGGGCAAGAGACCCAGTACTTC
CDR3aa: CASSVGGLAGGQETQYF

j_gene: TRBJ2-2
abundance: NA
v_gene: TRBV7-9
d_gene: NA
CDR3nt: TGTGCCAGCAGCTTATCAGTGAACACCGGGGAGCTGTTTTTT
CDR3aa: CASSLSVNTGELFF

j_gene: TRBJ2-2
abundance: few
v_gene: TRBV12-5
d_gene: NA
CDR3nt: TGTGCTAGTGGTTTGGTACGGTCGACCGGGGAGCTGTTTTTT
CDR3aa: CASGLVRSTGELFF

j_gene: TRBJ2-5
abundance: NA
v_gene: TRBV2
d_gene: NA
CDR3nt: TGTGCCAGCAGAATACAGGGTATGGAACAAGAGACCCAGTACTTC
CDR3aa: CASRIQGMEQETQYF

j_gene: TRBJ2-2
abundance: NA
v_gene: TRBV11-3
d_gene: NA
CDR3nt: TGTGCCAGCAGCTTAGATGGGAGGACCACCGGGGAGCTGTTTTTT
CDR3aa: CASSLDGRTTGELFF

j_gene: TRBJ1-4
abundance: NA
v_gene: TRBV21-1
d_gene: NA
CDR3nt: TGTGCCAGCAGCTCAAAAACAGGTTCTCTCGGCGCTGTGTATAATGAAAAACTGTTTTTT
CDR3aa: CASSSKTGSLGAVYNEKLFF

j_gene: TRBJ2-7
abundance: NA
v_gene: TRBV5-1
d_gene: TRBD1
CDR3nt: TGCGCCAGCGGGACAGGGGGCCTTGGCTACGAGCAGTACTTC
CDR3aa: CASGTGGLGYEQYF

j_gene: TRBJ1-1
abundance: once
v_gene: TRBV5-4
d_gene: NA
CDR3nt: TGTGCCAGCAGCAGAGCGAAGACCAACGCTGAAGCTTTCTTT
CDR3aa: CASSRAKTNAEAFF

j_gene: TRBJ2-3
abundance: NA
v_gene: TRBV5-4
d_gene: NA
CDR3nt: TGTGCCAGCAGCTTTTCGGGAGTGACAGATACGCAGTATTTT
CDR3aa: CASSFSGVTDTQYF

j_gene: TRBJ2-7
abundance: NA
v_gene: TRBV9
d_gene: NA
CDR3nt: TGTGCCAGCAGCGTAGATGCGGGTGGGGAGCAGTACTTC
CDR3aa: CASSVDAGGEQYF

j_gene: TRBJ2-7
abundance: NA
v_gene: TRBV6-5
d_gene: NA
CDR3nt: TGTGCCAGCAGTCCCGGACAGTCGGCTTACTACTTC
CDR3aa: CASSPGQSAYYF

j_gene: TRBJ1-2
abundance: NA
v_gene: TRBV18
d_gene: NA
CDR3nt: TGTGCCAGCTCAGCAGGGATGGGTGACGACTATGGCTACACCTTC
CDR3aa: CASSAGMGDDYGYTF